This T cell receptor (beta chain) was sequenced for a study of T-cell reconstitution after alpha-beta-depleted transplantation in children. The study's findings and limits: Recipient T cells and thymic progenitors that survived were the source of the high TCRbeta diversity seen at day 60 in some patients. T-cell counts and diversity at one year post-transplant came mainly from newly produced T cells.

This clonotype was found many times. Antigen: not known. The TCRbeta library was prepared with unique molecular identifiers. TCRdb analysed the PCR reads with MiXCR anew, one entry per CDR3 protein. The table records roughly 350,000 distinct CDR3 sequences, around 15% of them present only once. The CDR3 contains 15 residues. V lost 0 bases and J 2 bases, leaving 12 bases between the germline ends. CDR1 and CDR2 from the germline V gene are SQVTM and ANQGSEA. The gene calls are TRBV29-1 and TRBJ2-3; the D is unclear. This receptor was taken from a male patient aged 2-9 years who had a stem cell transplant for acute lymphoblastic leukemia, so the T cells may come from the graft donor. The sample in question was PBMCs, mostly from graft donor cells, obtained 360 days after TCRalphabeta/CD19-depleted stem cell transplant. The CDR3 sequence is CSVEDGASYTDTQYF. For the CDR3, the DNA is TGCAGCGTTGAAGATGGAGCTAGTTACACAGATACGCAGTATTTT.